Presented here are 12 T cell receptor beta chains from one specimen sequenced in a study of PD-1 blockade in mismatch repair-deficient tumors. The method was immunoSEQ multiplex PCR; TCRdb's version includes in-frame clones alone and lacks a portion of them. In the table there are 65,000 to 80,000 clones, 70% to 80% of which are singletons. Sequences were derived from peripheral blood, sampled 2 weeks after starting pembrolizumab. These TCRs come from an adult with mismatch repair-deficient cancer.

The rearrangement links TRBV27 to TRBJ1-2; D remains ambiguous. The CDR3 runs 13 residues. The V gene's germline CDR1 is MNHEY and CDR2 SMNVEV (reference sequence). Trimming cost V 3 bases and J 9 bases, with 14 bases left between them. CDR3 sequence (DNA): TGTGCCAGCAGTTTTGACGGATCTCAACGCTACACCTTC. The encoded protein is CASSFDGSQRYTF.

The chain joins TRBV25-1 to TRBJ2-7; D is uncertain. Germline values: CDR1 MGHDK, CDR2 SYGVNS. The CDR3 loop spans 15 amino acids. V dropped 2 bases and J dropped 2 bases, with 13 bases sitting between them. CDR3 DNA: TGTGCCAGCAGTGAAGGCTTGACGCCTACCTACGAGCAGTACTTC. Its translation is CASSEGLTPTYEQYF.

The chain is built from TRBV6-5 and TRBJ2-1; the D gene is possibly TRBD1 (6 bases). Trimming removed 2 bases at V and 10 bases at J, with 15 bases between. The CDR3 runs 14 residues. Germline V gene data show CDR1 as MNHEY and CDR2 as SVGAGI. The CDR3 nucleotides are TGTGCCAGCAGTTACCCTGGGACACAACGCGAGCAGTTCTTC. As protein: CASSYPGTQREQFF.

This clone was counted a single time. This CDR3 is CASSLDRNSGNTIYF. For the CDR3, the DNA is TGTGCCAGCAGCTTAGACAGGAACTCTGGAAACACCATATATTTT. The chain uses TRBV7-2 and TRBJ1-3, with a weak D call TRBD1 (5 bases). The length of the CDR3 is 15 residues. Germline CDR1 is SGHTA and CDR2 is FQGNSA. V was pared by 1 base and J by 0 bases, with 7 bases between.

V is TRBV7-9 and J is TRBJ2-1, with D possibly TRBD1 on 5 matching bases. There are 15 residues in the CDR3. Trimming pared 5 bases from V and 2 bases from J, leaving 13 bases between. CDR1 SEHNR and CDR2 FQNEAQ come from the germline V gene (reference sequence). CDR3 loop: CASSVGRVTYNEQFF. The CDR3 DNA sequence: TGTGCCAGCAGCGTAGGCAGGGTAACCTACAATGAGCAGTTCTTC.

V and J are TRBV10-2 and TRBJ2-1; a weak D match, TRBD2 (6 bases). Germline CDR1 WSHSY, CDR2 SAAADI. V gave up 3 bases and J gave up 10 bases, with 22 bases separating them. This CDR3 region has 16 residues. This CDR3 reads CASSDYGGGPPREQFF. The CDR3 DNA is TGCGCCAGCAGTGATTACGGGGGAGGCCCCCCGAGGGAGCAGTTCTTC.

This clone was counted a few times. The chain employs TRBV6-1 and TRBJ2-3; 8 bases map to TRBD2. The CDR3 length is 17 residues. Looked up from germline, CDR1 is MNHNS and CDR2 is SASEGT. J gave up 2 bases and V 4 bases, and 11 bases lay outside the gene matches. CDR3 region: CASSASGTRPLTDTQYF. CDR3 in DNA: TGTGCCAGCAGTGCGTCCGGGACTAGACCCCTCACAGATACGCAGTATTTT.

The V and J genes are TRBV5-1 and TRBJ2-7, with D perhaps matching TRBD2 (5 bases). The CDR3 has 15 residues. Trimming pared 0 bases from V and 3 bases from J, leaving 13 bases between. The germline V gene has CDR1 SGHRS and CDR2 YFSETQ. The CDR3 sequence is CASSLGSLAGYEQYF. The CDR3 DNA is TGCGCCAGCAGCTTGGGTTCTCTAGCAGGCTACGAGCAGTACTTC.

V gene TRBV19 combines with J gene TRBJ2-5; TRBD2 matches 7 bases. V lost 4 bases to trimming and J lost 3 bases; unmatched junction nucleotides: 11. Looked up from germline, CDR1 is LNHDA and CDR2 is SQIVND (reference sequence). This CDR3 has 16 amino acids. This CDR3 reads CASSTTGGSPEETQYF. Written as DNA, the CDR3 is TGTGCCAGTAGTACGACGGGCGGGAGCCCCGAAGAGACCCAGTACTTC.

This chain joins TRBV5-5 and TRBJ2-7, with D perhaps matching TRBD2 (6 bases). Trimming took off 2 bases at V and 0 bases at J, with 12 bases between the two ends. The CDR3 length is 15 residues. CDR1 is SGHKS and CDR2 is YYEKEE in the germline V gene (reference sequence). The CDR3 loop reads CASSFRTGDSYEQYF. The DNA for the CDR3 is TGTGCCAGCAGCTTTCGGACGGGGGACTCCTACGAGCAGTACTTC.

The chain uses TRBV5-1 and TRBJ2-1; a weak D match, TRBD2 (7 bases). The germline V gene has CDR1 SGHRS and CDR2 YFSETQ. CDR3 length: 14 residues. The V end lost 0 bases, the J end lost 9 bases, and 13 bases lay between the germline ends. The CDR3 reads CASSLDPGGREQFF. CDR3 DNA: TGCGCCAGCAGCTTGGACCCCGGGGGGCGTGAGCAGTTCTTC.

This rearrangement joins TRBV28 to TRBJ2-1, with D unclear. The V gene's germline CDR1 is MDHEN and CDR2 SYDVKM. V shed 8 bases and J shed 5 bases, with 19 bases lying between them. The CDR3 extends over 15 amino acids. The CDR3 coding sequence is TGTGCCAGCGGTAGACAAACAATACTAAACAATGAGCAGTTCTTC. Residues: CASGRQTILNNEQFF.